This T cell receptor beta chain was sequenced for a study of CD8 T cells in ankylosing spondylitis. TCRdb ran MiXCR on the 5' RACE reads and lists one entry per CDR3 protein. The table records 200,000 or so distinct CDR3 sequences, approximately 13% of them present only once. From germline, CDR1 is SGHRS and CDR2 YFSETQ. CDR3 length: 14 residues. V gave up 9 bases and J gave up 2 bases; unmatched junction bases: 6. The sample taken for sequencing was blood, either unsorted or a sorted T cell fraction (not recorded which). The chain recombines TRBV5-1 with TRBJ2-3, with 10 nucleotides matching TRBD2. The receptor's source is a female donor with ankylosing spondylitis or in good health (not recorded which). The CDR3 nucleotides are TGCGCCACCCGGACTAGCGGAAACACAGATACGCAGTATTTT. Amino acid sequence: CATRTSGNTDTQYF.